These 14 T cell receptor beta chains share one sample of origin, sequenced in a study of identical twins. TCRdb reprocessed the 5' RACE reads with MiXCR, giving one entry per CDR3 protein. The top ten clones hold around 5% of a sample with approximately 220,000 distinct CDR3 sequences, roughly 10% of them seen once. Sequencing used memory (CD45RO+) T cells sorted from blood. The receptors shown here come from a woman aged 18-30 years in good health.

This clonotype was recorded at least ten times. The chain has TRBV2 and TRBJ1-6; no firm D call. This CDR3 is built from 15 residues. Germline lookup yields CDR1 SNHLY and CDR2 FYNNEI. The germline V and J ends were trimmed by 7 bases and 7 bases, with 17 bases remaining between them. CDR3 in DNA: TGTGCCAGCACGGGAAGGCATGCGGGGAATTCACCCCTCCACTTT. Amino acid sequence: CASTGRHAGNSPLHF. The variable domain in full, with the rest retrieved from reference TRBV2 and TRBJ1-6, is EPEVTQTPSHQVTQMGQEVILRCVPISNHLYFYWYRQILGQKVEFLVSFYNNEISEKSEIFDDQFSVERPDGSNFTLKIRSTKLEDSAMYFCASTGRHAGNSPLHFGNGTRLTVT.

The table lists this clonotype with many counts. The chain is built from TRBV5-1 and TRBJ1-2; 7 positions match TRBD1. After removal of 3 bases from V and 0 bases from J, the junction contained 2 bases not matched to a gene. The CDR3 contains 14 residues. The germline CDR1 and CDR2 sequences are SGHRS and YFSETQ. The CDR3 DNA sequence: TGCGCCAGCAGCTGGGACAGCCCTAACTATGGCTACACCTTC. This codes for CASSWDSPNYGYTF.

The genes are TRBV5-1 and TRBJ2-3, with 11 bases lining up with TRBD2. Germline V gene sequence: CDR1 SGHRS, CDR2 YFSETQ. The CDR3 contains 17 residues. The trim removed 0 bases at V and 5 bases at J, leaving 8 bases unmatched. The CDR3 reads CASSLATLAGGEDTQYF. The CDR3 DNA sequence: TGCGCCAGCAGCTTGGCCACCCTAGCGGGGGGTGAAGATACGCAGTATTTT.

This sequence joins TRBV5-1 and TRBJ2-7; no clear D. CDR1 is SGHRS, CDR2 YFSETQ, per germline. Trimming cost V 0 bases and J 7 bases, with 5 bases left between them. The CDR3 extends over 11 amino acids. The CDR3 sequence: CASSLDAEQYF. For the CDR3, the DNA is TGCGCCAGCAGCTTGGATGCAGAGCAGTACTTC.

This clonotype was detected many times. This chain connects TRBV15 to TRBJ2-5; 9 bases line up with TRBD2. The germline gives CDR1 LNHNV, CDR2 YYDKDF (reference sequence). Losses at the gene ends were 3 bases for V and 1 base for J; bases not matched to a gene: 3. This CDR3 comprises 15 residues. This chain's CDR3 is CATSSLAGTQETQYF. CDR3 coding DNA: TGTGCCACCAGCAGTCTAGCGGGAACCCAAGAGACCCAGTACTTC.

This clonotype has more than one count but fewer than ten. The V and J genes are TRBV12-5 and TRBJ1-1, with a tentative D call TRBD1 (6 bases). This CDR3 is 18 amino acids long. The germline CDR1 and CDR2 sequences are LGHNT and FRNRAP. The V gene lost 1 base and the J gene lost 0 bases, with 18 bases spanning the gap. CDR3 bases: TGTGCTAGTGGTTTGGATTCGTGGCAGGGGTCAGTGAACACTGAAGCTTTCTTT. It codes for CASGLDSWQGSVNTEAFF.

This clonotype was seen a handful of times. This chain uses TRBV5-1 with TRBJ1-2, with 8 bases aligning to TRBD1. CDR3 size: 14 residues. Losses at the gene ends were 4 bases for V and 4 bases for J; bases not matched to a gene: 6. Germline CDR1 is SGHRS and CDR2 is YFSETQ. The CDR3 reads CASSPNQGAYGYTF. The CDR3 DNA reads as TGCGCCAGCAGCCCGAATCAGGGGGCCTATGGCTACACCTTC. Variable domain in full (rest from reference TRBV5-1 and TRBJ1-2): KAGVTQTPRYLIKTRGQQVTLSCSPISGHRSVSWYQQTPGQGLQFLFEYFSETQRNKGNFPGRFSGRQFSNSRSEMNVSTLELGDSALYLCASSPNQGAYGYTFGSGTRLTVV.

This rearrangement joins TRBV7-2 to TRBJ2-7, with D perhaps TRBD2 (6 bases). CDR1 is SGHTA and CDR2 is FQGNSA in the germline V gene. CDR3 length equals 15 residues. V was clipped by 1 base and J by 6 bases, with 16 bases between them. CDR3 sequence reads: CASSLGGTPSLEQYF. The CDR3 coding sequence is TGTGCCAGCAGCTTAGGTGGGACTCCCTCGCTCGAGCAGTACTTC.

In this sample, this clonotype turned up many times. J is TRBJ2-1 and V is TRBV7-9; 7 nucleotides agree with TRBD2. V lost 4 bases, J lost 7 bases, and 4 bases stayed unmatched. Germline CDR1 and CDR2: SEHNR and FQNEAQ (reference sequence). This CDR3 is 13 amino acids long. CDR3 sequence: CASSSMGGNEQFF. For the CDR3, the DNA is TGTGCCAGCAGCTCAATGGGGGGGAATGAGCAGTTCTTC.

V gene TRBV27 combines with J gene TRBJ1-4, with 10 bases lining up with TRBD1. Germline assignment: CDR1 MNHEY and CDR2 SMNVEV (reference sequence). The V and J ends lost 5 bases and 8 bases, in that order; junction bases with no gene match: 5. The CDR3 is 14 amino acids. For the CDR3, the DNA is TGTGCCAGCAGTCTCGGGACAGGGGAGGAAAAACTGTTTTTT. Translated: CASSLGTGEEKLFF.

This clonotype was observed many times. The chain uses TRBV20-1 and TRBJ1-1; D might be TRBD1 (5 bases). This CDR3 spans 12 amino acids. V lost 1 base to trimming and J lost 3 bases, with 6 bases between them. Looked up from germline, CDR1 is DFQATT and CDR2 is SNEGSKA (reference sequence). CDR3 in amino acids: CSARGGDTEAFF. CDR3 bases: TGCAGTGCTAGAGGGGGCGACACTGAAGCTTTCTTT.

This chain joins TRBV5-1 and TRBJ2-7; D is unresolved. Germline lookup yields CDR1 SGHRS and CDR2 YFSETQ. The CDR3 extends over 14 amino acids. V gave up 0 bases and J gave up 0 bases, with 7 bases separating them. This chain's CDR3 is CASSLDQNSYEQYF. DNA of the CDR3: TGCGCCAGCAGCTTGGACCAAAACTCCTACGAGCAGTACTTC. Full variable domain (rest looked up from reference TRBV5-1 and TRBJ2-7): KAGVTQTPRYLIKTRGQQVTLSCSPISGHRSVSWYQQTPGQGLQFLFEYFSETQRNKGNFPGRFSGRQFSNSRSEMNVSTLELGDSALYLCASSLDQNSYEQYFGPGTRLTVT.

This clonotype was counted only a few times. The chain has TRBV20-1 and TRBJ2-5; 9 bases line up with TRBD2. Per germline, CDR1 DFQATT and CDR2 SNEGSKA (reference sequence). The CDR3 is made up of 16 amino acids. Losses at the gene ends were 5 bases for V and 1 base for J; bases not matched to a gene: 11. CDR3 amino acids: CSARTLAGRPQETQYF. The CDR3 DNA is TGCAGTGCTCGCACGCTAGCGGGGCGACCCCAAGAGACCCAGTACTTC.

The chain employs TRBV6-1 and TRBJ2-1; D not certain. CDR1 and CDR2 (germline): MNHNS, SASEGT. CDR3 length: 12 residues. Trimming left V 5 bases short and J 13 bases short, with 15 bases between. The CDR3 DNA reads TGTGCCAGCAGTAATAAAGTGGTCGTACAGTTCTTC. It encodes CASSNKVVVQFF.